The 5 T cell receptor beta chains below all came from one sample that was sequenced in a study of blood T cell repertoires in COVID-19. Repertoires were generated with immunoSEQ multiplex PCR, while TCRdb's copy carries only in-frame clones and drops some. The sample lists 150,000 to 200,000 clones, approximately 86% seen once, with 7% in the top ten. Sequenced input: peripheral blood. The origin of the receptors is a woman in her forties with COVID-19, enrolled during active disease.

This chain links TRBV15 with TRBJ2-1; TRBD2 matches 8 bases. V lost 3 bases and J lost 3; bases outside the gene matches: 10. Germline CDR1 is LNHNV and CDR2 is YYDKDF (reference sequence). CDR3 length equals 17 residues. CDR3 sequence (DNA): TGTGCCACCAGCAGCAACCTAGCGGGTGCTCTCTACAATGAGCAGTTCTTC. Protein: CATSSNLAGALYNEQFF.

The CDR3: CASSSFWGDYEQYF. In nucleotides, the CDR3 is TGCGCCAGCAGCTCATTCTGGGGGGACTACGAGCAGTACTTC. V gene TRBV5-1 combines with J gene TRBJ2-7, with D perhaps matching TRBD2 (6 bases). V was pared by 3 bases and J by 3 bases, with 13 bases between. The CDR3 runs to 14 residues. CDR1 SGHRS and CDR2 YFSETQ come from the germline V gene.

CDR3 amino acids: CASSQDRLAGGYNEQFF. The CDR3 DNA reads as TGTGCCAGCAGCCAAGATCGGCTAGCGGGGGGCTACAATGAGCAGTTCTTC. The chain joins TRBV4-2 to TRBJ2-1; TRBD2 matches at 11 bases. CDR3 length equals 17 residues. V trimming: 0 bases; J trimming: 3 bases; junction bases outside the gene matches: 4. CDR1 and CDR2 from the germline V gene are LGHNA and YNFKEQ.

The DNA of the CDR3 is TGCGCCAGCAGCTCCGGGAATAGGGCCCTCCACCGCACAGATACGCAGTATTTT. Translation gives CASSSGNRALHRTDTQYF. The genes are TRBV5-1 and TRBJ2-3; D perhaps matches TRBD2 (5 bases). The V gene's germline CDR1 is SGHRS and CDR2 YFSETQ. The CDR3 extends over 18 amino acids. Trimming removed 3 bases from V and 1 base from J, with 21 bases in between.

This clone was observed a single time. V and J are TRBV7-9 and TRBJ2-1; maybe TRBD2 (7 bases). Per the germline V gene, CDR1 is SEHNR and CDR2 is FQNEAQ (reference sequence). The length of the CDR3 is 17 residues. V was trimmed by 5 bases and J by 8 bases, leaving 25 bases between them. The CDR3 DNA is TGTGCCAGCAGCCCTCTTGGGGGGGGGCCGGGTGTCGATGAGCAGTTCTTC. Translating gives CASSPLGGGPGVDEQFF.